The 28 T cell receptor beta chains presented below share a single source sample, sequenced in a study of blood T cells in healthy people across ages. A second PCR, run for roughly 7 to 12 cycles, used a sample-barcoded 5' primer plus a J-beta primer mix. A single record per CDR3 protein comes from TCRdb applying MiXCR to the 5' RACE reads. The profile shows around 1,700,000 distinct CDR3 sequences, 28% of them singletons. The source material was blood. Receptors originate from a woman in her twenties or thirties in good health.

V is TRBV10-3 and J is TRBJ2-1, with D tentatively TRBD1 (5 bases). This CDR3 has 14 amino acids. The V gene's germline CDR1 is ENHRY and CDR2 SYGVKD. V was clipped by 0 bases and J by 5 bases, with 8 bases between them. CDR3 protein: CAISESQGHNEQFF. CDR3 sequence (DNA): TGTGCCATCAGTGAGTCCCAGGGCCACAATGAGCAGTTCTTC.

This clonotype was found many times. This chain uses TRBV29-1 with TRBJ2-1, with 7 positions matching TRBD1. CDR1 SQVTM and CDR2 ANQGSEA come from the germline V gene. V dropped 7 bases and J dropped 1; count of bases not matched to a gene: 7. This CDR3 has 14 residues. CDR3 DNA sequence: TGCAGCGAATATCGGGACAGTTCCTACAATGAGCAGTTCTTC. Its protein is CSEYRDSSYNEQFF.

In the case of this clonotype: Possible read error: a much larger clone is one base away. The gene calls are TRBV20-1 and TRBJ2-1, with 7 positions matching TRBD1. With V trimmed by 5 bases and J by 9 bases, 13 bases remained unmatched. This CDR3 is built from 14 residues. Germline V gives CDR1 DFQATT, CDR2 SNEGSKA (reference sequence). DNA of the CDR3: TGCAGTGCTGCCAGTGGAAGGGGGCCGTCTGAGCAGTTCTTC. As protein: CSAASGRGPSEQFF.

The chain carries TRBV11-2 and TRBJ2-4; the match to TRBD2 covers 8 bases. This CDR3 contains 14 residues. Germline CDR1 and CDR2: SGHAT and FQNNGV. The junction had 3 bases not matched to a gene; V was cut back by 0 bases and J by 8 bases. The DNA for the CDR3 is TGTGCCAGCAGCTTAGAGGGGACTAGGGACATTCAGTACTTC. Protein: CASSLEGTRDIQYF.

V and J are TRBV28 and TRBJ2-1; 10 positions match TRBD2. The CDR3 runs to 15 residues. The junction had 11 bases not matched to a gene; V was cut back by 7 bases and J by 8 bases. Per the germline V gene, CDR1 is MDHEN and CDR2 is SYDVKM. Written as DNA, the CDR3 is TGTGCCAGCATCTCTAGCGGGGGAAGTAGGTATGAGCAGTTCTTC. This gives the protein CASISSGGSRYEQFF.

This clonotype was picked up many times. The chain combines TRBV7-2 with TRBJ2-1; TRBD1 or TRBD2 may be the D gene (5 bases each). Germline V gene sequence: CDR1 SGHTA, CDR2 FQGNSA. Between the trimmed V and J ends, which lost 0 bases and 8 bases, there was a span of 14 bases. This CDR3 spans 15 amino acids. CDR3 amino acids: CASSLAGTISDEQFF. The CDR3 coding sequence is TGTGCCAGCAGCTTAGCCGGGACGATCTCGGATGAGCAGTTCTTC.

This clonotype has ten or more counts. The CDR3 sequence: CSALLAGAETQYF. In DNA, the CDR3 is TGCAGTGCCCTCTTAGCGGGCGCAGAGACCCAGTACTTC. The chain combines TRBV20-1 with TRBJ2-5; TRBD2 matches 7 bases. The CDR3 sequence is 13 residues long. Germline assignment: CDR1 DFQATT and CDR2 SNEGSKA (reference sequence). Trimming took 6 bases from V and 4 from J; bases not matched to a gene: 8.

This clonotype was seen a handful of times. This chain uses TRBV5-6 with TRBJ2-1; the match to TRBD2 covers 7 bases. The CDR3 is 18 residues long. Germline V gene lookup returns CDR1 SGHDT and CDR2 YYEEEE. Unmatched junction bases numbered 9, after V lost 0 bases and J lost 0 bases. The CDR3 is CASSLAERGGSSYNEQFF. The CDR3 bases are TGTGCCAGCAGCTTGGCCGAACGGGGCGGGAGCTCCTACAATGAGCAGTTCTTC.

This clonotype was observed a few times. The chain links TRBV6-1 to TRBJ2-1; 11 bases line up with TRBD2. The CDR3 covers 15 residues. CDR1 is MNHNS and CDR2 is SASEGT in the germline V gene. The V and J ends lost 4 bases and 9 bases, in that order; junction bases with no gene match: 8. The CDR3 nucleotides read TGTGCCAGCAGTGGTAATAGCGGGGGGGCCGGTGAGCAGTTCTTC. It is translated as CASSGNSGGAGEQFF.

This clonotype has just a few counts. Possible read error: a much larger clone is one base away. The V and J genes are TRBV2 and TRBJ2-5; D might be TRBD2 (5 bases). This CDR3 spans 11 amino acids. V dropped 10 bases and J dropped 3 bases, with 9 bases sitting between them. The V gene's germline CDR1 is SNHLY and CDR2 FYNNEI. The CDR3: CAIKTKETQYF. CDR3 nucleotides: TGTGCCATCAAGACTAAAGAGACCCAGTACTTC.

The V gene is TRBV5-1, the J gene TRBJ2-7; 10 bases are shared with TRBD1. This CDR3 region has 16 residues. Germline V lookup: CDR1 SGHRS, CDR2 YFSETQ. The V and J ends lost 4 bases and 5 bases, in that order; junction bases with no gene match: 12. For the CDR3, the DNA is TGCGCCAGCAGCCGCCAACCGGGACAGGGGAGCGACGAGCAGTACTTC. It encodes CASSRQPGQGSDEQYF.

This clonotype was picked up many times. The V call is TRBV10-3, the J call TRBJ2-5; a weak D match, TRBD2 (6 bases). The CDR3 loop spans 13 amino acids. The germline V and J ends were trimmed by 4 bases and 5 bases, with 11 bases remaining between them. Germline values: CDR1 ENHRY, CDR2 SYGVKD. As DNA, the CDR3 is TGTGCCATCAGTGTTGGAGGGACGGAGACCCAGTACTTC. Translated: CAISVGGTETQYF.

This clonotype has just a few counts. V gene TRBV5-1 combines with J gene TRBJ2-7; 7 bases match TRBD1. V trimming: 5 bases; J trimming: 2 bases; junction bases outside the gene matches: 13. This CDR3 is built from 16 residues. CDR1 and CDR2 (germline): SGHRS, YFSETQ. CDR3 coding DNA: TGCGCCAGCAGAGATGAACGACAGGGAAGGACCTACGAGCAGTACTTC. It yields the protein CASRDERQGRTYEQYF.

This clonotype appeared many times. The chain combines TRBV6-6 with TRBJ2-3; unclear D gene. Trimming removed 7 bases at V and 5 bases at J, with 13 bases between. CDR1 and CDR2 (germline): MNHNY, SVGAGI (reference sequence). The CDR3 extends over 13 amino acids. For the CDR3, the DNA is TGTGCCAGCACACCACGGCAGTTAGATACGCAGTATTTT. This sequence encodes CASTPRQLDTQYF.

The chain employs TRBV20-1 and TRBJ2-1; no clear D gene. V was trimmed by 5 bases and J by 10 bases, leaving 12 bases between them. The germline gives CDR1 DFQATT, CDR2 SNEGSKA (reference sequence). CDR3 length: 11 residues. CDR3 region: CSARSLDEQFF. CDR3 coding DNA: TGCAGTGCTCGATCCTTGGACGAGCAGTTCTTC.

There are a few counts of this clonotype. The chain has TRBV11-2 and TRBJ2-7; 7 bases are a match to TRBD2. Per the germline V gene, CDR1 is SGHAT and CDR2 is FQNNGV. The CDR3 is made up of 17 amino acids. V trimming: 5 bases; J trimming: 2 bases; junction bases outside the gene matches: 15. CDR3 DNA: TGTGCCAGCAGCCCCGTGGGAGGGGCAAACAGCCCCTACGAGCAGTACTTC. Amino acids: CASSPVGGANSPYEQYF.

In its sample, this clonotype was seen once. In DNA form, the CDR3 reads TGTGCCAGCAGCGCCATAGCGGGGTCCTACAATGAGCAGTACTTC. Protein sequence: CASSAIAGSYNEQYF. The chain couples TRBV27 to TRBJ2-7; TRBD2 agrees at 8 bases. The CDR3 contains 15 residues. CDR1 is MNHEY, CDR2 SMNVEV, per germline (reference sequence). V trimming: 6 bases; J trimming: 7 bases; junction bases outside the gene matches: 14.

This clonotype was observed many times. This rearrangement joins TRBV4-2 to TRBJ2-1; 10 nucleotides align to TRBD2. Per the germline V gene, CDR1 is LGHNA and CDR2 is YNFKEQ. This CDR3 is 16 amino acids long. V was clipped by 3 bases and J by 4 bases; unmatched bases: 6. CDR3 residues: CASSQFSGGAYNEQFF. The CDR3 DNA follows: TGTGCCAGCAGCCAGTTCAGCGGGGGGGCATACAATGAGCAGTTCTTC.

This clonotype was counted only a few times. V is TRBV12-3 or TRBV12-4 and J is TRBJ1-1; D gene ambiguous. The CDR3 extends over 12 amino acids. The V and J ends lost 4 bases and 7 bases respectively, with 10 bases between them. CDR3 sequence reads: CASSSHIYEAFF. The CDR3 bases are TGTGCCAGCAGTTCACATATCTATGAAGCTTTCTTT.

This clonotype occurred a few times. The DNA of the CDR3 is TGCGCCAGCAGCGGGCAAGGACAGGGGTCGGAGCTGTTTTTT. Amino acid sequence: CASSGQGQGSELFF. The chain has TRBV5-1 and TRBJ2-2; 9 bases align to TRBD1. Germline V gives CDR1 SGHRS, CDR2 YFSETQ. The CDR3 sequence is 14 residues long. V trimming: 4 bases; J trimming: 10 bases; junction bases outside the gene matches: 8.

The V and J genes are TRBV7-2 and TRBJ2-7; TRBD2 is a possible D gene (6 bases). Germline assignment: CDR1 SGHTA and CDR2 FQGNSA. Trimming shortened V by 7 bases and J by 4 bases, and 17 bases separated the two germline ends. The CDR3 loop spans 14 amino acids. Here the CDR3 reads CASTGRDLPYEQYF. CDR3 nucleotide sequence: TGTGCCAGCACCGGCCGGGACTTACCTTACGAGCAGTACTTC.

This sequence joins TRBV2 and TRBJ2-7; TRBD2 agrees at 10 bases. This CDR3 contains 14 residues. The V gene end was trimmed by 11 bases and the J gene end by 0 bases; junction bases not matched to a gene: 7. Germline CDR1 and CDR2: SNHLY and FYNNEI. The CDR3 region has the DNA TGTGCCGGAGGGAGCGGGGGGGCCTCCTACGAGCAGTACTTC. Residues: CAGGSGGASYEQYF.

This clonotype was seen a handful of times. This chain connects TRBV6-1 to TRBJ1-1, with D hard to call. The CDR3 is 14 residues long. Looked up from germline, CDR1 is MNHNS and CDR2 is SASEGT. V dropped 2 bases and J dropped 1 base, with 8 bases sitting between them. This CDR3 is CASSEREENTEAFF. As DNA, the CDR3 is TGTGCCAGCAGTGAACGGGAAGAGAACACTGAAGCTTTCTTT.

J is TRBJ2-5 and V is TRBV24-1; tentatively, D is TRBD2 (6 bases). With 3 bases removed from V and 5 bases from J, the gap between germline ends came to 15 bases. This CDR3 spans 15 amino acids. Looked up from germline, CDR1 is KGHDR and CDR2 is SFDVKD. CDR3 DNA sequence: TGTGCCACCAGTGATCCCAAGGCAGGGAGGGAGACCCAGTACTTC. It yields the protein CATSDPKAGRETQYF.

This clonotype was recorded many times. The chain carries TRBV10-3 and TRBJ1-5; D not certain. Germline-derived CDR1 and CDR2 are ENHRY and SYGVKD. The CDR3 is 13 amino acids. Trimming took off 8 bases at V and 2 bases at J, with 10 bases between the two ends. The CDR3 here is CAISAGGNQPQHF. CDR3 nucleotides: TGTGCCATCTCCGCCGGGGGCAATCAGCCCCAGCATTTT.

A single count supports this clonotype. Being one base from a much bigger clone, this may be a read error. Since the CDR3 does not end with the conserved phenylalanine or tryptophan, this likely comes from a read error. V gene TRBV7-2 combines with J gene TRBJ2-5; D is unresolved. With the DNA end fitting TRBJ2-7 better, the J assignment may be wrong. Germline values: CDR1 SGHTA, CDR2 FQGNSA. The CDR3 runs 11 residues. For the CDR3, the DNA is TGTGCCAGTCAATATGGGTACGAGCAGTACTTA. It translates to CASQYGYEQYL.

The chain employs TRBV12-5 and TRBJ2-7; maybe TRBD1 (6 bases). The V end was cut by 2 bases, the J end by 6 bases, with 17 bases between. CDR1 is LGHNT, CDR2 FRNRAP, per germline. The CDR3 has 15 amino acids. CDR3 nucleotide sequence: TGTGCTAGTGGTTTGCTAAACAGGGTTGGGGGCGAGCAGTACTTC. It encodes CASGLLNRVGGEQYF.

CDR3 sequence (DNA): TGCGCCAGCAGCGTCGCGCAGGGGGCAGGCGGGGAGACCCAGTACTTC. This encodes CASSVAQGAGGETQYF. The V gene is TRBV5-1, the J gene TRBJ2-5; 8 bases match TRBD1. Trimming removed 4 bases from V and 5 bases from J; junction bases left unmatched: 13. Germline V gene data show CDR1 as SGHRS and CDR2 as YFSETQ. This CDR3 is built from 16 residues.